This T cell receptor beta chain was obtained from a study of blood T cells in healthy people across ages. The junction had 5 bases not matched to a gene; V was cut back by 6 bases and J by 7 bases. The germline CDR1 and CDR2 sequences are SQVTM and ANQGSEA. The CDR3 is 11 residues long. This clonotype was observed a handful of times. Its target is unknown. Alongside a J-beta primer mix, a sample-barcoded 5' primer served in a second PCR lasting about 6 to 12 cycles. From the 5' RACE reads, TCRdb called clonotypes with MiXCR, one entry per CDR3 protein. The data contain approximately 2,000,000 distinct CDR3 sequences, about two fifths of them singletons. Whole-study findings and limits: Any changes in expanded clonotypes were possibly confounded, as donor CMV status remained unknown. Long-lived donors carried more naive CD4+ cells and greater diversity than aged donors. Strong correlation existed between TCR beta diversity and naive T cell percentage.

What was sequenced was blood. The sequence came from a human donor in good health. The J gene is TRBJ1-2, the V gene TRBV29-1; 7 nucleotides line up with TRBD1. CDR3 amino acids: CSVGGQSGYTF. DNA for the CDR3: TGCAGCGTGGGGGGACAGTCTGGCTACACCTTC.